Each of the 25 T cell receptor beta chains below was sequenced from the same sample in a study of blood T cell repertoires in COVID-19. Sequenced by immunoSEQ multiplex PCR; TCRdb stores in-frame clones only, minus some. Of around 420,000 clones listed, around 90% are singletons. The sequencing sample was made of PBMCs or T cells enriched from blood (not recorded which). All receptors derive from a woman aged 35 to 49 with acute COVID-19.

This chain uses TRBV11-2 with TRBJ2-1; 9 bases are a match to TRBD1. Trimming at V came to 0 bases and at J to 8 bases, leaving 11 bases not matched to a gene. This CDR3 region has 17 residues. The germline V gene encodes CDR1 SGHAT and CDR2 FQNNGV. The CDR3 loop reads CASSLDQQGAWIDEQFF. The CDR3 coding sequence is TGTGCCAGCAGCTTAGATCAACAGGGGGCCTGGATAGATGAGCAGTTCTTC.

The chain is built from TRBV4-2 and TRBJ1-1, with 9 bases matching TRBD1. Germline V lookup: CDR1 LGHNA, CDR2 YNFKEQ. With V trimmed by 4 bases and J by 0 bases, 12 bases remained unmatched. This CDR3 comprises 18 residues. The CDR3 loop is CASSPMPVGQGMNTEAFF. The CDR3 DNA reads as TGTGCCAGCAGCCCAATGCCGGTCGGACAGGGGATGAACACTGAAGCTTTCTTT.

This clone showed up just once. The genes are TRBV2 and TRBJ1-2; no definite D call. The CDR3 runs 14 residues. The germline CDR1 and CDR2 sequences are SNHLY and FYNNEI. V lost 0 bases, J lost 8 bases, and 13 bases lay in between. The CDR3 DNA reads as TGTGCCAGCAGTGAAGCGCATCGGGGTGGGGGCTACACCTTC. Residues: CASSEAHRGGGYTF.

The chain joins TRBV3-1 (or the pseudogene TRBV3-2) to TRBJ1-2; D perhaps matches TRBD1 (5 bases). The CDR3 length is 13 residues. The germline CDR1 and CDR2 sequences are LGHDT and YNNKEL (reference sequence). V lost 1 base and J lost 5, with 8 bases in between. The CDR3: CASSQARGYGYTF. CDR3 coding DNA: TGTGCCAGCAGCCAAGCTAGGGGTTATGGCTACACCTTC.

This chain joins TRBV9 and TRBJ2-1; D is perhaps TRBD2 (6 bases). This CDR3 has 14 amino acids. Germline V lookup: CDR1 SGDLS, CDR2 YYNGEE. Trimming pared 4 bases from V and 7 bases from J, leaving 15 bases between. CDR3 DNA sequence: TGTGCCAGCAGCTTACGACTGGCGGGGAATGAGCAGTTCTTC. It codes for CASSLRLAGNEQFF.

This clone was detected only a few times. The chain joins TRBV15 to TRBJ1-2; D ambiguous. V was pared by 3 bases and J by 0 bases, with 14 bases between. The CDR3 spans 16 residues. Per germline, CDR1 LNHNV and CDR2 YYDKDF (reference sequence). The CDR3 region has the DNA TGTGCCACCAGCAGTCATGACCTCCTAGCTAACTATGGCTACACCTTC. As protein: CATSSHDLLANYGYTF.

The chain employs TRBV7-8 and TRBJ2-2; D is perhaps TRBD2 (6 bases). Germline loops: CDR1 SGHVS, CDR2 FQNEAQ. The CDR3 extends over 15 amino acids. V was pared by 5 bases and J by 5 bases, with 15 bases between. This CDR3 is CASSGGTRGTGELFF. The DNA of the CDR3 is TGTGCCAGCAGCGGAGGGACCCGGGGGACCGGGGAGCTGTTTTTT.

This chain connects TRBV4-1 to TRBJ2-5, with D uncertain. V gave up 0 bases and J gave up 1 base, with 6 bases separating them. In germline, CDR1 is MGHRA, CDR2 YSYEKL. The CDR3 covers 14 residues. This CDR3 reads CASSQDLIQETQYF. CDR3 sequence (DNA): TGCGCCAGCAGCCAAGACCTAATCCAAGAGACCCAGTACTTC.

This clone was seen a few times. CDR3 loop: CASSIRDRGHYGYTF. The CDR3 nucleotides read TGTGCCAGTAGTATCCGGGACAGGGGGCACTATGGCTACACCTTC. The V gene is TRBV19, the J gene TRBJ1-2; 12 positions match TRBD1. This CDR3 has 15 residues. From germline, CDR1 is LNHDA and CDR2 SQIVND (reference sequence). The V segment lost 3 bases and the J segment 3 bases; nucleotides outside the gene matches: 2. Supplemented by reference TRBV19 and TRBJ1-2, the full variable domain reads DGGITQSPKYLFRKEGQNVTLSCEQNLNHDAMYWYRQDPGQGLRLIYYSQIVNDFQKGDIAEGYSVSREKKESFPLTVTSAQKNPTAFYLCASSIRDRGHYGYTFGSGTRLTVV.

The chain carries TRBV6-5 and TRBJ2-7; 7 bases match TRBD1. The CDR3 loop spans 15 amino acids. CDR1 is MNHEY and CDR2 is SVGAGI in the germline V gene. The trim removed 6 bases at V and 3 bases at J, leaving 11 bases unmatched. In DNA form, the CDR3 reads TGTGCCAGCAGAAGGGCGGAGACAGGGTACTACGAGCAGTACTTC. It specifies CASRRAETGYYEQYF.

The chain couples TRBV28 to TRBJ2-1; 7 nucleotides agree with TRBD2. Trimming took 5 bases from V and 0 from J; bases not matched to a gene: 7. This CDR3 is built from 16 residues. Germline CDR1 reads MDHEN; CDR2 reads SYDVKM. As DNA, the CDR3 is TGTGCCAGCAGTCTGGGCCTAGCGGCCTCCTACAATGAGCAGTTCTTC. This translates into CASSLGLAASYNEQFF.

This chain connects TRBV7-8 to TRBJ1-5; a weak D match, TRBD1 (5 bases). The germline V gene encodes CDR1 SGHVS and CDR2 FQNEAQ. Trimming stripped 5 bases from V and 1 base from J, with 15 bases between. The CDR3 contains 16 residues. The CDR3 reads CASSPARGLSNQPQHF. The DNA for the CDR3 is TGTGCCAGCAGCCCGGCCCGGGGGTTGAGCAATCAGCCCCAGCATTTT.

The rearrangement joins TRBV4-1 to TRBJ1-1; D is uncertain. Germline CDR1 is MGHRA and CDR2 is YSYEKL. This CDR3 is 14 amino acids long. V lost 1 base and J 1 base, leaving 7 bases between the germline ends. The chain's CDR3 is CASSQAIQNTEAFF. DNA of the CDR3: TGCGCCAGCAGCCAAGCTATCCAGAACACTGAAGCTTTCTTT.

The rearrangement joins TRBV12-5 to TRBJ2-2; D may be TRBD2 (5 bases). The CDR3 is made up of 16 amino acids. Germline V CDR1 and CDR2: LGHNT, FRNRAP. The V end lost 0 bases, the J end lost 7 bases, and 15 bases lay between the germline ends. The CDR3 DNA reads as TGTGCTAGTGGTTTGGTACTGGGGAGTTTCGGCGGGGAGCTGTTTTTT. Translation: CASGLVLGSFGGELFF.

This clone was seen more than once but under ten times. The chain links TRBV28 to TRBJ1-1; 7 bases map to TRBD1. CDR1 and CDR2 from the germline V gene are MDHEN and SYDVKM. V gave up 1 base and J gave up 3 bases; unmatched junction bases: 5. The CDR3 extends over 15 amino acids. The CDR3: CASSLFGQGDTEAFF. The CDR3 nucleotides read TGTGCCAGCAGTTTATTTGGGCAGGGGGACACTGAAGCTTTCTTT.

The chain employs TRBV5-1 and TRBJ2-3; TRBD1 matches at 10 bases. V lost 0 bases to trimming and J lost 6 bases; unmatched junction nucleotides: 4. This CDR3 spans 15 amino acids. Germline-derived CDR1 and CDR2 are SGHRS and YFSETQ. CDR3 sequence: CASSLGTGGADTQYF. The CDR3, as DNA: TGCGCCAGCAGCTTGGGGACAGGGGGGGCCGATACGCAGTATTTT. Combining the CDR3 with reference TRBV5-1 and TRBJ2-3 gives the whole variable domain KAGVTQTPRYLIKTRGQQVTLSCSPISGHRSVSWYQQTPGQGLQFLFEYFSETQRNKGNFPGRFSGRQFSNSRSEMNVSTLELGDSALYLCASSLGTGGADTQYFGPGTRLTVL.

The chain uses TRBV5-1 and TRBJ2-3; 9 nucleotides match TRBD1. CDR3 length: 15 residues. With 2 bases clipped from V and 4 bases from J, the junction kept 5 bases outside the gene matches. CDR1 is SGHRS and CDR2 is YFSETQ in the germline V gene. The CDR3 bases are TGCGCCAGCAGCTTCCGGGACAGGGACCCAGATACGCAGTATTTT. It codes for CASSFRDRDPDTQYF.

There are a few counts of this clone. The rearrangement uses TRBV5-1 and TRBJ1-2; D uncertain. The ends were cut back, 1 base at V and 6 bases at J, with 13 bases in the middle. Germline V gene sequence: CDR1 SGHRS, CDR2 YFSETQ. The CDR3 runs to 14 residues. As DNA, the CDR3 is TGCGCCAGCAGCTTGATGGGTGGCGGGGATGGCTACACCTTC. This sequence encodes CASSLMGGGDGYTF.

The chain employs TRBV6-9 and TRBJ2-7, with D perhaps matching TRBD1 (6 bases). V dropped 4 bases and J dropped 7 bases, with 17 bases sitting between them. The CDR3 sequence is 14 residues long. Germline CDR1 MNHGY, CDR2 SVAAGI. As DNA, the CDR3 is TGTGCCAGCAGTTCGGGACACATTTTGGGGGAGCAGTACTTC. It is translated as CASSSGHILGEQYF.

The CDR3: CASSVASRAGAGTDTQYF. CDR3 nucleotides: TGTGCCAGCAGCGTAGCGAGTCGAGCGGGGGCTGGGACAGATACGCAGTATTTT. The gene calls are TRBV9 and TRBJ2-3, with 8 bases fitting TRBD2. This CDR3 region has 18 residues. J gave up 3 bases and V 0 bases, and 12 bases lay outside the gene matches. From germline, CDR1 is SGDLS and CDR2 YYNGEE. Filled out from reference TRBV9 and TRBJ2-3, the complete variable domain reads DSGVTQTPKHLITATGQRVTLRCSPRSGDLSVYWYQQSLDQGLQFLIQYYNGEERAKGNILERFSAQQFPDLHSELNLSSLELGDSALYFCASSVASRAGAGTDTQYFGPGTRLTVL.

The V and J genes are TRBV20-1 and TRBJ2-1, with 8 bases matching TRBD2. From germline, CDR1 is DFQATT and CDR2 SNEGSKA (reference sequence). V dropped 3 bases and J dropped 7; count of bases not matched to a gene: 11. CDR3 length equals 15 residues. CDR3 DNA: TGCAGTGCTAGTAACCCGTACGGGGGGGGGAATGAGCAGTTCTTC. Encoded protein: CSASNPYGGGNEQFF.

This clone appeared a single time. The V gene is TRBV30, the J gene TRBJ2-7, with no clear D. Germline-derived CDR1 and CDR2 are GTSNPN and SVGIG (reference sequence). Trimming cost V 0 bases and J 6 bases, with 9 bases left between them. The length of the CDR3 is 12 residues. The CDR3 sequence: CAWSVHSGEQYF. CDR3 DNA: TGTGCCTGGAGTGTACATTCGGGCGAGCAGTACTTC.

The chain recombines TRBV20-1 with TRBJ1-5; D is uncertain. CDR3 length: 15 residues. The V and J ends lost 3 bases and 9 bases respectively, with 21 bases between them. Germline CDR1 reads DFQATT; CDR2 reads SNEGSKA (reference sequence). CDR3 DNA sequence: TGCAGTGCTAGTATATCACCGACGGGTCTGGGGCCCCAGCATTTT. It specifies CSASISPTGLGPQHF.

Here the CDR3 reads CASSDPGGKGYTF. The DNA of the CDR3 is TGTGCCAGCAGTGACCCGGGGGGTAAAGGCTACACCTTC. The chain couples TRBV25-1 to TRBJ1-2; possible D gene TRBD1, 5 bases. The CDR3 length is 13 residues. Germline V CDR1 and CDR2: MGHDK, SYGVNS. V was cut by 3 bases and J by 8 bases, with 13 bases left in between.

CDR3 bases: TGCGCCAGCAGCCAAGCTACTCTAGCGGGGGGCGATACGCAGTATTTT. It is translated as CASSQATLAGGDTQYF. The rearrangement links TRBV4-1 to TRBJ2-3, with TRBD2 matching over 11 bases. The ends lost 1 base at V and 6 bases at J; junction bases unmatched: 6. The CDR3 extends over 16 amino acids. CDR1 MGHRA and CDR2 YSYEKL come from the germline V gene.